The rows below give T cell receptor beta chains drawn from one sample of a study of spatial heterogeneity in lung cancer. TCRdb re-called the 5' RACE reads with MiXCR, one entry per CDR3 protein. The profile shows a few thousand distinct CDR3 sequences, roughly 3% of them singletons. Sequenced material: lung tumor tissue, taken at surgery. These receptors were taken from a male donor with early-stage non-small cell lung cancer. Each CDR3 is given with its conserved first and last residue. A D gene is named only where the DNA matches it firmly. Size tells how often a clone was seen (once, few, many) or the class of an expanded clone, and some rows leave it out.

D	V	J	size	DNA	CDR3
TRBD2	TRBV5-4	TRBJ2-7	medium-sized	TGTGCCAGCAGCTACGGCGGGGGGGCCACGCGGGAGCAGTACTTC	CASSYGGGATREQYF
.	TRBV6-5	TRBJ1-2	many	TGTGCCAGCAGCGCTGGCACCTATGGCTACACCTTC	CASSAGTYGYTF
TRBD2	TRBV7-9	TRBJ2-5	medium-sized	TGTGCCAGCAGCGACGGGACTAGCGGGGCCAAAGAGACCCAGTACTTC	CASSDGTSGAKETQYF
TRBD1	TRBV20-1	TRBJ2-4	medium-sized	TGCAGTGCCAAAAAGGGCAGGGGGCAGATTGGGCACATTCAGTACTTC	CSAKKGRGQIGHIQYF
.	TRBV7-8	TRBJ1-5	medium-sized	TGTGCCAGCCAACGAGGGAGGGGCTTCAATCAGCCCCAGCATTTT	CASQRGRGFNQPQHF
.	TRBV13	TRBJ1-1	medium-sized	TGTGCCAGCAGCCGGACGATGAACGGTGAAGCTTTCTTT	CASSRTMNGEAFF
.	TRBV6-6	TRBJ2-2	medium-sized	TGTGCCAGCAGTGAAGGACCGTTCACCGGGGAGCTGTTTTTT	CASSEGPFTGELFF
.	TRBV5-1	TRBJ2-3	medium-sized	TGCGCCAGCAGGTCGGGGAGAATTAGCACAGATACGCAGTATTTT	CASRSGRISTDTQYF
TRBD2	TRBV19	TRBJ2-1	many	TGTGCCAGTAAGAGCGGGGAATTCTTCAATGAGCAGTTCTTC	CASKSGEFFNEQFF
.	TRBV10-2	TRBJ1-3	medium-sized	TGCGCCAGCAGTGAGTCAGCAACACCCGGAAACACCATATATTTT	CASSESATPGNTIYF
.	TRBV12-3/TRBV12-4	TRBJ2-6	medium-sized	TGTGCCAGCCTTAGGTCTGGGGCCAACGTCCTGACTTTC	CASLRSGANVLTF
TRBD1	TRBV7-9	TRBJ2-3	many	TGTGCCAGCATCCCGGGACAGGGACACACAGATACGCAGTATTTT	CASIPGQGHTDTQYF
.	TRBV20-1	TRBJ2-2	many	TGCAGTGCTCCACGGACGGAATACACCGGGGAGCTGTTTTTT	CSAPRTEYTGELFF
.	TRBV29-1	TRBJ1-2	medium-sized	TGCAGCGTCCACGGTAGGGGAGGGGATGGCTACACCTTC	CSVHGRGGDGYTF
.	TRBV20-1	TRBJ1-1	medium-sized	TGCAGTGCCATACTTGGACAGAACACTGAAGCTTTCTTT	CSAILGQNTEAFF
.	TRBV7-6	TRBJ1-5	many	TGTGCCAGCAGCTTAGGGGGTTTCAATCAGCCCCAGCATTTT	CASSLGGFNQPQHF
.	TRBV20-1	TRBJ1-2	many	TGCAGTGCTAGAGTGGGGGGAGTAGGGTATGGCTACACCTTC	CSARVGGVGYGYTF
TRBD2	TRBV29-1	TRBJ2-6	.	TGCAGCGTTGGCAGCAGTTGGCGGGGGAGCTCTGGGGCCAACGTCCTGACTTTC	CSVGSSWRGSSGANVLTF
TRBD2	TRBV2	TRBJ2-2	.	TGTGCCAGCAGTGGCCCCTCCGGTCGGTGGGGGGGTTTGATCACCGGGGAGCTGTTTTTT	CASSGPSGRWGGLITGELFF
.	TRBV29-1	TRBJ2-5	medium-sized	TGCAGCGTTGACTGGGACCAAGAGACCCAGTACTTC	CSVDWDQETQYF